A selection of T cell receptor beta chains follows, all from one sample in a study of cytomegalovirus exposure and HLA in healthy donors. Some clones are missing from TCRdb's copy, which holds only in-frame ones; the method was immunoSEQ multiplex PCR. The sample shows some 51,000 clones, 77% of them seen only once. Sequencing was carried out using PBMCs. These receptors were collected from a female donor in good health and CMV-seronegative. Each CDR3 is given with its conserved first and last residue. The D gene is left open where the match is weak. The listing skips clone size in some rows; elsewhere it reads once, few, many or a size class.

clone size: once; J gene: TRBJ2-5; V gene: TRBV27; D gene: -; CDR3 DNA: TGTGCCAGCAGTTCGCAACGGGGTGATAGGTTAGAGACCCAGTACTTC; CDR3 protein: CASSSQRGDRLETQYF
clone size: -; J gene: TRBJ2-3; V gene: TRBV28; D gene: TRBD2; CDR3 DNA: TGTGCCAGCAGTTTTCTAGCGGGCACAGATACGCAGTATTTT; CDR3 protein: CASSFLAGTDTQYF
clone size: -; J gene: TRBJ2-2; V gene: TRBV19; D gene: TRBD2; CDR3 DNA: TGTGCCAGTAGTGGGGGGGGAGCGGGAAACTTCGGGGAGCTGTTTTTT; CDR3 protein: CASSGGGAGNFGELFF
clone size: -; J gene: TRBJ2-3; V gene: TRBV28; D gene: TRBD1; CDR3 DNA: TGTGCCAGCAGTTCCGGACAGGGGGCGCCAGATACGCAGTATTTT; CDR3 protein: CASSSGQGAPDTQYF
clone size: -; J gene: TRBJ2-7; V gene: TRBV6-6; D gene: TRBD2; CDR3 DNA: TGTGCCAGCCGAACCCCGGGACTATCTTCCGACGAGCAGTACTTC; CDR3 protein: CASRTPGLSSDEQYF
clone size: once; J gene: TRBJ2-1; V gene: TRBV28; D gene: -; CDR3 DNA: TGTGCCAGCAGTTTTCTCTCCAGGAATGAGCAGTTCTTC; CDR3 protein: CASSFLSRNEQFF
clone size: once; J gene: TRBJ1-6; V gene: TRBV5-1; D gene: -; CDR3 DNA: TGCGCCAGCAGCCTGCAGCATGGGGGGAATTCACCCCTCCACTTT; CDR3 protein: CASSLQHGGNSPLHF
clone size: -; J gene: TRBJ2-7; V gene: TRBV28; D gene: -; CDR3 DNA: TGTGCCAGCAGTTTCTCAGGTGGGGGCCCCTACGAGCAGTACTTC; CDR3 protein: CASSFSGGGPYEQYF
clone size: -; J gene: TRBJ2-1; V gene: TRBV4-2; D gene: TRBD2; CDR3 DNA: TGTGCCAGCAGCCATCGACTAGCGGGGGCCTCCTACAATGAGCAGTTCTTC; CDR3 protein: CASSHRLAGASYNEQFF
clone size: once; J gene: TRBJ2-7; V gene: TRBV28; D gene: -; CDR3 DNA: TGTGCCACGTCTTCTGGACAGACCCCCTACGAGCAGTACTTC; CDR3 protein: CATSSGQTPYEQYF
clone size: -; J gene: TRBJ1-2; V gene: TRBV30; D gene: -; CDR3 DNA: TGTGCCTGGAGCTTCGACAGGATATATGGCTACACCTTC; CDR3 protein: CAWSFDRIYGYTF
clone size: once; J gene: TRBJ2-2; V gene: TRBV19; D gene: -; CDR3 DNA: TGTGCCAGTAGTGCAGGAAGAGCGGTCGGGGAGCTGTTTTTT; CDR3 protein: CASSAGRAVGELFF
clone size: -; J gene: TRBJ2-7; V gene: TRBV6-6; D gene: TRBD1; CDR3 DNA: TGTGCCAGCAGTTACCTCCCACAGGGGGCGTCCTACGAGCAGCACTTC; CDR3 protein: CASSYLPQGASYEQHF
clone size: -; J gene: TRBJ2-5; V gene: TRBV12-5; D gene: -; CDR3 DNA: TGTGCTAGTGGTTTGGTTAACGGGGGACAGGAGACCCAGTACTTC; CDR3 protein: CASGLVNGGQETQYF
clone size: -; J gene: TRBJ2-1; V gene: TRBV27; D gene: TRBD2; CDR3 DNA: TGTGCCAGCAGTTCCCCTCGACTAGCGGGAGGGCCCGGGGATGAGCAGTTCTTC; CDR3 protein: CASSSPRLAGGPGDEQFF
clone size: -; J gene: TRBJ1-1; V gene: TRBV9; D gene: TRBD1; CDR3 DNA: TGTGCCAGCAGCGTTCAGGGGGACGTCACTGAAGCTTTCTTT; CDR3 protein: CASSVQGDVTEAFF
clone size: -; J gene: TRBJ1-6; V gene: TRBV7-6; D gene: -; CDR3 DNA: TGTGCCAGCAGCTTAGGACGGGTTAATTCCCCCCTCCACTTT; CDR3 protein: CASSLGRVNSPLHF
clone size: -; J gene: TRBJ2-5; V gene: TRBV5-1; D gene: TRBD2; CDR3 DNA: TGCGCCAGCAGCGCAAGCGGGGGCCCAAACCAAGAGACCCAGTACTTC; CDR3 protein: CASSASGGPNQETQYF
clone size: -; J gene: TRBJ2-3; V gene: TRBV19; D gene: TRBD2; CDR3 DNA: TGTGCCAGTAGTCAAGCGGGGCTAGCGGAAGCTAGCACAGATACGCAGTATTTT; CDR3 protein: CASSQAGLAEASTDTQYF
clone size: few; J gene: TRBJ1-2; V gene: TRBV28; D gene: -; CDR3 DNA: TGTGCCAGCAGTTTGGGGGGGCTCTATGGCTACACCTTC; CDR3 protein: CASSLGGLYGYTF
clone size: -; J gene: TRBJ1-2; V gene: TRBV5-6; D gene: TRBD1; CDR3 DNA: TGTGCCAGCAGCTTTGGGGACAGCAGAAATCTAATCCATGGCTACACCTTC; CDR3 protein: CASSFGDSRNLIHGYTF
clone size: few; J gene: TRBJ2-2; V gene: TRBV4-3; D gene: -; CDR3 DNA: TGCGCCAGCAGCCAAGAAGGCAGGGGCCCTAACACCGGGGAGCTGTTTTTT; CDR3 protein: CASSQEGRGPNTGELFF
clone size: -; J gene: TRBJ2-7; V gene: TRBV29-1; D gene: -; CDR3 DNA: TGCAGCGTTGAAGTGGCGACAGGGAGGTACGAGCAGTACTTC; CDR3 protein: CSVEVATGRYEQYF
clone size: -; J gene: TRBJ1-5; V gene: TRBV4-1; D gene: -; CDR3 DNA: TGCGCCAGCAGCTTAGATCAGGGCCAGCCCCAGCATTTT; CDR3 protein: CASSLDQGQPQHF
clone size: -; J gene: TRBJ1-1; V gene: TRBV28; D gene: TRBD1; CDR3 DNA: TGTGCCAGCAGTTTAGGCCCTCACAGGGGGCGCGTTGAAGCTTTCTTT; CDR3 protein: CASSLGPHRGRVEAFF
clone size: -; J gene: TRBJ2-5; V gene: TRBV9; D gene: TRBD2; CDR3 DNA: TGTGCCAGCTCTAGCGGGACCGTTCAAGAGACCCAGTACTTC; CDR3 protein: CASSSGTVQETQYF
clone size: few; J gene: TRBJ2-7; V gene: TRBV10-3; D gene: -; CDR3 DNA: TGTGCCATAACCCCTACAGGCACACACTCCTACGAGCAGTACTTC; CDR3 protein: CAITPTGTHSYEQYF
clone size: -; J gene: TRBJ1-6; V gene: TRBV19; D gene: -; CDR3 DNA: TGTGCCAGTAGTACCAAGGAGCTCCGGGATTCACCCCTCCACTTT; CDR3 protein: CASSTKELRDSPLHF
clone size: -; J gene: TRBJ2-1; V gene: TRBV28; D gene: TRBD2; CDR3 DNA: TGTGCCAGCAGCATAAGCGGGAGCTCCTACAATGAGCAGTTCTTC; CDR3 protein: CASSISGSSYNEQFF
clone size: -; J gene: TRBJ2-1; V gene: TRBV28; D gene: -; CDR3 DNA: TGTGCCAGCAGTTTACTAGGGAGCCACAATGAGCAGTTCTTC; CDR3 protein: CASSLLGSHNEQFF
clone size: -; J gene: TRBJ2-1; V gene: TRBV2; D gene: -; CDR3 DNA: TGTGCCAGCAGGTCACAGTCGGTCAATGAGCAGTTCTTC; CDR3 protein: CASRSQSVNEQFF
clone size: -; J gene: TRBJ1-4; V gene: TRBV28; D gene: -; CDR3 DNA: TGTGCCAGCAGTTTCGCAGGGTTGAATGAAAAACTGTTTTTT; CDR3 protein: CASSFAGLNEKLFF
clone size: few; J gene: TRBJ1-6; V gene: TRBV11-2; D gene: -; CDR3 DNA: TGTGCCAGCAGCTTAGTCAGGTCGAATTCACCCCTCCACTTT; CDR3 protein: CASSLVRSNSPLHF
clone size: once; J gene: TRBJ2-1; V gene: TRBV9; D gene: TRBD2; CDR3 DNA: TGTGCCAGCAGCGTAACTAGCGGGGGTGTAAATGAGCAGTTCTTC; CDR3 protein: CASSVTSGGVNEQFF
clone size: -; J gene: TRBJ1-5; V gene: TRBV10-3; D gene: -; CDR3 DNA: TGTGCCATCTCAGGCAGCCATAGCAATCAGCCCCAGCATTTT; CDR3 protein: CAISGSHSNQPQHF
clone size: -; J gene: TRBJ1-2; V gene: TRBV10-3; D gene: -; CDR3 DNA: TGTGCCATCAGTGAGTTCCCCGGGGGGCCTGGCTATGGCTACACCTTC; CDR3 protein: CAISEFPGGPGYGYTF
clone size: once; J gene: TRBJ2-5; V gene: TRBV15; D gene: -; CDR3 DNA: TGTGCCACCTTGTCTCAGGGGAGCCAAGAGACCCAGTACTTC; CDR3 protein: CATLSQGSQETQYF
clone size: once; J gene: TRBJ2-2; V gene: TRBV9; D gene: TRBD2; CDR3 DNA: TGTGCCAGCAGCGTAGACTGGGGGACTACCAACACCGGGGAGCTGTTTTTT; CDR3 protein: CASSVDWGTTNTGELFF
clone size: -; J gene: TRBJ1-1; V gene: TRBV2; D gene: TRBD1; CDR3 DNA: TGTGCCAGCAGTGAAGGTCGGACAGGGAACACTGAAGCTTTCTTT; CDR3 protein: CASSEGRTGNTEAFF
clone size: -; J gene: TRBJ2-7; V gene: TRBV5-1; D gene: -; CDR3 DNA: TGCGCCAGCAGCTTGGGTGCAGGGCTCTACGAGCAGTACTTC; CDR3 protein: CASSLGAGLYEQYF
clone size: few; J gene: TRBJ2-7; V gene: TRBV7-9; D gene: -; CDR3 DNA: TGTGCCAGCAGCCCCCCGAGGTACTCCTACGAGCAGTACTTC; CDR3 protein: CASSPPRYSYEQYF
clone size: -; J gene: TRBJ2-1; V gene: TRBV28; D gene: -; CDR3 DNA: TGTGCCAGCTTCGCGGGCGGCCACTCCTACAATGAGCAGTTCTTC; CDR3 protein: CASFAGGHSYNEQFF
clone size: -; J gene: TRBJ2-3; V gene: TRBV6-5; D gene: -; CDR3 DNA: TGTGCCAGCAGCCCAGGTGGAAGCACAGATACGCAGTATTTT; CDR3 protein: CASSPGGSTDTQYF
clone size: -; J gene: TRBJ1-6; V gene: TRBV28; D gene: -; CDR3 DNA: TGTGCCAGCAGTTTGCCCGGTTCACCCCTCCACTTT; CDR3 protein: CASSLPGSPLHF
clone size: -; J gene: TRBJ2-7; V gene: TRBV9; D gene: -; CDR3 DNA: TGTGCCAGCAGCGTAGGGGGAGACCTAAGCGCGGTTTACGAGCAGTACTTC; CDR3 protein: CASSVGGDLSAVYEQYF
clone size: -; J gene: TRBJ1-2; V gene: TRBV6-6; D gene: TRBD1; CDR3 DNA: TGTGCCAGCAGTCACCCACAGGGGCGTAACTATGGCTACACCTTC; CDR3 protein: CASSHPQGRNYGYTF
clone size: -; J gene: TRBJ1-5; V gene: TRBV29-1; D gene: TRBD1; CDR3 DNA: TGCAGCGTTGAAGTTGGGGGGACAGGGAATCAGCCCCAGCATTTT; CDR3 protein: CSVEVGGTGNQPQHF
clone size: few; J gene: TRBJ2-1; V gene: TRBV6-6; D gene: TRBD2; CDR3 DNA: TGTGCCAGCAGTACCCCCGGGACTAGCGGGAGTTATGAGCAGTTCTTC; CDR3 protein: CASSTPGTSGSYEQFF
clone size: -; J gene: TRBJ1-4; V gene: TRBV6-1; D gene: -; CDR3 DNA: TGTGCCAGCAGTGAAGGTTCAGGGCTGAATGAAAAACTGTTTTTT; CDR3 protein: CASSEGSGLNEKLFF
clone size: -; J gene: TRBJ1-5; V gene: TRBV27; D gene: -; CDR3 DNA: TGTGCCACCGGACTTACTCAGCCCCAGCATTTT; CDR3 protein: CATGLTQPQHF
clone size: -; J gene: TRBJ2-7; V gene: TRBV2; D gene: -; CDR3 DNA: TGTGCCAGCAGTGAGATAGCCGGCTCCTACGAGCAGTACTTC; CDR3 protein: CASSEIAGSYEQYF
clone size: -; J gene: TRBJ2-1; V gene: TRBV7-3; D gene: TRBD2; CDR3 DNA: TGTGCCAGCAGCTTAATGGGGACTAGCGGGGTAAATGAGCAGTTCTTC; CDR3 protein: CASSLMGTSGVNEQFF
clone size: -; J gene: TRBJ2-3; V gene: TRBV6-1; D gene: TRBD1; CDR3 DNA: TGTGCCAGCAAGTCGGGGACAGGGTTCACAGATACGCAGTATTTT; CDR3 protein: CASKSGTGFTDTQYF
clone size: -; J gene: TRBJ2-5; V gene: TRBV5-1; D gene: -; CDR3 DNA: TGCGCCAGCAGCCTCCAGACAGCTCAAGAGACCCAGTACTTC; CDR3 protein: CASSLQTAQETQYF